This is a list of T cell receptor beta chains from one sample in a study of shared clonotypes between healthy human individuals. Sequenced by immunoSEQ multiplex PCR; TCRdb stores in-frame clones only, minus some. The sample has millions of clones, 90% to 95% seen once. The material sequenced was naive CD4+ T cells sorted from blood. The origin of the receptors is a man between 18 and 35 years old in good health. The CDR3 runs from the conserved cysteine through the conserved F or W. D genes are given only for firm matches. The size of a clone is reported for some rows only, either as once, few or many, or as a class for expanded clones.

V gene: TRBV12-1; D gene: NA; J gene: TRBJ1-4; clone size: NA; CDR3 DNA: TGTGCCAGCAGCTTATTACCGGGACAGGGGGATGAAAAACTGTTTTTT; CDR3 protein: CASSLLPGQGDEKLFF
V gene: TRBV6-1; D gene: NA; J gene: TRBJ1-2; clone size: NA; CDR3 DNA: TGTGCCAGCACCCCTGGGACGTCGAACTATGGCTACACCTTC; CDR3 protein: CASTPGTSNYGYTF
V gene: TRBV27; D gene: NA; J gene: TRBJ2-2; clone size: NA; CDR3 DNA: TGTGCCAGCAGTAGTGGGAGGAGTACCGGGGAGCTGTTTTTT; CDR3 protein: CASSSGRSTGELFF
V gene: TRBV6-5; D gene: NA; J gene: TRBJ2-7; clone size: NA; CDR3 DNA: TGTGCCAGCTCTCGCGGGTCCAATTACGAGCAGTACTTC; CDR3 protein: CASSRGSNYEQYF
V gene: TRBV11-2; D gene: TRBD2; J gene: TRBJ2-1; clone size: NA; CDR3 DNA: TGTGCCAGCAGCGGGGGGGACTACCTTAGAAAATTCTCCTACAATGAGCAGTTCTTC; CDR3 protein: CASSGGDYLRKFSYNEQFF
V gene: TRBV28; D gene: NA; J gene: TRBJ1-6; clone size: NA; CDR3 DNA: TGTGCCAGCAGTCCCCCGGACAGAGGGTCACCCCTCCACTTT; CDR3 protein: CASSPPDRGSPLHF
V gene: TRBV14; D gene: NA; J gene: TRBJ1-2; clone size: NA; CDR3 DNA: TGTGCCAGCAGCCAAGTGCTTTTTAACTATGGCTACACCTTC; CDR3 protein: CASSQVLFNYGYTF
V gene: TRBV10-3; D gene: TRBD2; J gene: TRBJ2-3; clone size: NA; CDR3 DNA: TGTGCCGCCAACAGCGGGGGAGGAGATACGCAGTATTTT; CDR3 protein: CAANSGGGDTQYF
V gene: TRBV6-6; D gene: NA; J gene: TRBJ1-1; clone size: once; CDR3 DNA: TGTGCCAGCGCGAGGGAGGGGCGGAGTGAAGCTTTCTTT; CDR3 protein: CASAREGRSEAFF
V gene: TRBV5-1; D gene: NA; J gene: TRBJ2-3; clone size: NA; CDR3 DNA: TGCGCCAGCAGCAAATCTCCCGGGCCTGGGGGGCAGTATTTT; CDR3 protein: CASSKSPGPGGQYF
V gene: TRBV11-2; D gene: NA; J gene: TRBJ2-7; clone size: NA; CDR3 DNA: TGTGCCAGCAGCCGACAGCGAGGTTCCTACGAGCAGTACTTC; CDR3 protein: CASSRQRGSYEQYF
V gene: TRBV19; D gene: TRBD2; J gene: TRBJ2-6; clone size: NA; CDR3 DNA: TGTGCCAGTAGTGGAGTTCGGCGGGAGGCTGGGGCCAACGTCCTGACTTTC; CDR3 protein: CASSGVRREAGANVLTF
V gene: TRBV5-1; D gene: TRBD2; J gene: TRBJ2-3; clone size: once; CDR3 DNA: TGCGCCAGCAGCCATAAGAGGGGACTAGCGGGAGGGCCTCCGGATACGCAGTATTTT; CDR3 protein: CASSHKRGLAGGPPDTQYF
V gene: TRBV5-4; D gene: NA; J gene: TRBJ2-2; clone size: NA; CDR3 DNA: TGTGCCAGCAGCTTACAGGGTTACACCGGGGAGCTGTTTTTT; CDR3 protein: CASSLQGYTGELFF
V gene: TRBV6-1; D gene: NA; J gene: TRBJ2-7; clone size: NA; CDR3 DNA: TGTGCCAGCAGTGATAGTCTCGGCAGTCCTCACGAGCAGTACTTC; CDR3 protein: CASSDSLGSPHEQYF
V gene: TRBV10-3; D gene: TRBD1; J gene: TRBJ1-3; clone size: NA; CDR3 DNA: TGTGCCACGACACAGGGGGGTTCTGGAAACACCATATATTTT; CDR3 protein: CATTQGGSGNTIYF
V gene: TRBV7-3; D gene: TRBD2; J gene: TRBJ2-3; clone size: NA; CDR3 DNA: TGTGCCAGCAGCTTATCGCGGGGGGGAGATACGCAGTATTTT; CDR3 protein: CASSLSRGGDTQYF
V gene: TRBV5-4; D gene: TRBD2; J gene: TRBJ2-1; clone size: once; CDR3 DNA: TGTGCCAGCAGCTTGGGCCCAGAAAGCGGGAGTCGCGGTGAGCAGTTCTTC; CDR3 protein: CASSLGPESGSRGEQFF
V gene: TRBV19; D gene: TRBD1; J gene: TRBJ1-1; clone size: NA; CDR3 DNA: TGTGCCAGTAGTTCACAGGGGACAGGCGCTGAAGCTTTCTTT; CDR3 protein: CASSSQGTGAEAFF
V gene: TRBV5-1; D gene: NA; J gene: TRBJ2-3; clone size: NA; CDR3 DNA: TGCGCCAGCAGACGGCAGGGGAAGGACCCAGATACGCAGTATTTT; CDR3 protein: CASRRQGKDPDTQYF
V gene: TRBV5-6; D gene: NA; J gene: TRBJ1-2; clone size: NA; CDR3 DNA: TGTGCCAGCACCACAAAAGGCGGGGCTTATGGCTACACCTTC; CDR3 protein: CASTTKGGAYGYTF
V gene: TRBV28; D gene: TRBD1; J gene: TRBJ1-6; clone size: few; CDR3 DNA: TGTGCCAGCGGGGGACAGGGTTCACCCCTCCACTTT; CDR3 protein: CASGGQGSPLHF